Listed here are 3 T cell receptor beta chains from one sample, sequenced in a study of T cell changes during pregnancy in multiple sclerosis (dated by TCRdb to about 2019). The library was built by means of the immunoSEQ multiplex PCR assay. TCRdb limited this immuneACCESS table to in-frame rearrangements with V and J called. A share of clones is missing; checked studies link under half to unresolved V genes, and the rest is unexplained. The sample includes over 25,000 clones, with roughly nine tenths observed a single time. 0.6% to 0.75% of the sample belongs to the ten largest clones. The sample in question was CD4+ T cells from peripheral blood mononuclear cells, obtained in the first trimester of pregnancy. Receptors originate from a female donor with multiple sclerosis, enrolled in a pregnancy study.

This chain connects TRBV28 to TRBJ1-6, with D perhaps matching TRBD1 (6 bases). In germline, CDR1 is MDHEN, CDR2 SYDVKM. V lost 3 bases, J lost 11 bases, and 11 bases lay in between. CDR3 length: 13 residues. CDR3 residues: CASSFGTGPPLHF. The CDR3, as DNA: TGTGCCAGCAGTTTCGGAACAGGGCCACCCCTCCACTTT.

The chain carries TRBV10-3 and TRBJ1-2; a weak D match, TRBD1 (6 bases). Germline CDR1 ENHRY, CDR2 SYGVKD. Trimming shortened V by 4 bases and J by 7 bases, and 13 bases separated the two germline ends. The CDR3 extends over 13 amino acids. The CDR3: CAISGLQGGGYTF. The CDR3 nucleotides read TGTGCCATCAGTGGACTCCAAGGGGGTGGCTACACCTTC.

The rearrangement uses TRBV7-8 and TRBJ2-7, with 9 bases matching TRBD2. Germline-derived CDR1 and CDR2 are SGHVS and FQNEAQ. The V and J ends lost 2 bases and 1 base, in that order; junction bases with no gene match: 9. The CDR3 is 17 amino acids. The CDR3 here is CASSLRPGLAFSYEQYF. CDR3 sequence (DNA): TGTGCCAGCAGCTTACGTCCGGGACTAGCCTTTTCCTACGAGCAGTACTTC.